Below are 30 T cell receptor beta chains sequenced from a single sample in a study of cytomegalovirus exposure and HLA in healthy donors. Clones were sequenced by immunoSEQ multiplex PCR, and TCRdb holds only the in-frame ones, with some missing. The repertoire has tens of thousands of clones, approximately 96% of them found once; the top ten carry about 4.5%. Sequencing input: PBMCs. These receptor sequences come from a man aged 18 to 35 in good health and CMV-seropositive.

On this clone: Other DNA sequences of this sample code for an identical CDR3. This rearrangement joins TRBV28 to TRBJ2-7; D gene ambiguous. The V and J ends lost 5 bases and 0 bases respectively, with 5 bases between them. Per the germline V gene, CDR1 is MDHEN and CDR2 is SYDVKM. The CDR3 spans 12 residues. In nucleotides, the CDR3 is TGTGCCAGCAGTCTGAGCTCCTACGAGCAGTACTTC. As protein: CASSLSSYEQYF.

The chain carries TRBV9 and TRBJ1-2, with 7 bases lining up with TRBD1. CDR3 length: 14 residues. J gave up 5 bases and V 1 base, and 5 bases lay outside the gene matches. CDR1 and CDR2 (germline): SGDLS, YYNGEE. The CDR3 loop is CASSVKGAEYGYTF. The CDR3, as DNA: TGTGCCAGCAGCGTAAAGGGGGCTGAATATGGCTACACCTTC.

The chain links TRBV6-6 to TRBJ2-7; the D is unclear. CDR1 MNHNY and CDR2 SVGAGI come from the germline V gene (reference sequence). V lost 6 bases and J lost 1, with 7 bases in between. The CDR3 length is 12 residues. The CDR3: CASSLTSYEQYF. CDR3 bases: TGTGCCAGCAGCCTAACTTCCTACGAGCAGTACTTC.

This clone was seen just once. The chain carries TRBV5-1 and TRBJ1-4; possible D gene TRBD1, 6 bases. The CDR3 has 15 amino acids. Trimming left V 1 base short and J 8 bases short, with 15 bases between. Germline V gives CDR1 SGHRS, CDR2 YFSETQ. Here the CDR3 reads CASSLTAGASEKLFF. The CDR3 DNA follows: TGCGCCAGCAGCTTGACTGCAGGGGCCTCAGAAAAACTGTTTTTT. Based on the CDR3 plus reference TRBV5-1 and TRBJ1-4, the full variable domain is KAGVTQTPRYLIKTRGQQVTLSCSPISGHRSVSWYQQTPGQGLQFLFEYFSETQRNKGNFPGRFSGRQFSNSRSEMNVSTLELGDSALYLCASSLTAGASEKLFFGSGTQLSVL.

The chain combines TRBV19 with TRBJ1-5; 8 bases match TRBD1. This CDR3 spans 15 amino acids. V lost 4 bases to trimming and J lost 1 base; unmatched junction nucleotides: 3. Germline CDR1 LNHDA, CDR2 SQIVND (reference sequence). CDR3 DNA: TGTGCCAGTAGTACCAGGGGGCTGAGCAATCAGCCCCAGCATTTT. It is translated as CASSTRGLSNQPQHF.

CDR3 coding DNA: TGCGCCAGCAGCTCTCTGGGCCACACTGAAGCTTTCTTT. Protein sequence: CASSSLGHTEAFF. The chain employs TRBV5-1 and TRBJ1-1; D remains ambiguous. V lost 3 bases, J lost 3 bases, and 9 bases lay in between. The germline V gene has CDR1 SGHRS and CDR2 YFSETQ. This CDR3 spans 13 amino acids.

The chain combines TRBV6-4 with TRBJ2-5; possibly TRBD2 for D (6 bases). Germline CDR1 and CDR2: MRHNA and SNTAGT. V was shortened by 3 bases and J by 3 bases, with 11 bases between the two germline ends. The CDR3 sequence is 14 residues long. CDR3 loop: CASSERTTEETQYF. CDR3 DNA: TGTGCCAGCAGTGAAAGGACTACTGAAGAGACCCAGTACTTC.

The chain recombines TRBV4-1 with TRBJ2-1; 7 nucleotides align to TRBD2. V lost 1 base to trimming and J lost 8 bases; unmatched junction nucleotides: 5. This CDR3 comprises 14 residues. Germline V gene data show CDR1 as MGHRA and CDR2 as YSYEKL. The DNA for the CDR3 is TGCGCCAGCAGCCAAGTGACTAGCCTCCATGAGCAGTTCTTC. Its protein is CASSQVTSLHEQFF.

The rearrangement uses TRBV7-2 and TRBJ2-3; no reliable D call. Germline V lookup: CDR1 SGHTA, CDR2 FQGNSA. V lost 2 bases, J lost 6 bases, and 12 bases lay in between. The CDR3 has 14 amino acids. This CDR3 is CASSLRPGWDTQYF. The CDR3 bases are TGTGCCAGCAGCTTACGCCCGGGTTGGGATACGCAGTATTTT.

The rearrangement uses TRBV5-6 and TRBJ2-7; 9 nucleotides agree with TRBD2. The CDR3 extends over 16 amino acids. Germline V lookup: CDR1 SGHDT, CDR2 YYEEEE. J gave up 1 base and V 1 base, and 6 bases lay outside the gene matches. In DNA, the CDR3 is TGTGCCAGCAGCTTGTTAGCGGGAGTAGTTTCCTACGAGCAGTACTTC. This sequence encodes CASSLLAGVVSYEQYF.

J is TRBJ2-7 and V is TRBV12-2; TRBD1 is the table's D call and was not checked against the DNA. TRBV12-2 is annotated as a pseudogene. This CDR3 has 16 amino acids. The CDR3 DNA reads as TGTGCAAGTCGCTTAGGACAACGGACAGGGCGAGTCGAGCAGTACTTC. Protein: CASRLGQRTGRVEQYF.

CDR3 sequence: CASSFGLAGAVGETQYF. The DNA for the CDR3 is TGTGCCAGCAGCTTCGGGCTAGCGGGAGCGGTGGGGGAGACCCAGTACTTC. The chain couples TRBV11-2 to TRBJ2-5; 10 nucleotides align to TRBD2. From germline, CDR1 is SGHAT and CDR2 FQNNGV. The CDR3 is 17 residues long. Unmatched junction bases numbered 12, after V lost 3 bases and J lost 5 bases.

The rearrangement uses TRBV19 and TRBJ1-2; 10 positions agree with TRBD1. Germline lookup yields CDR1 LNHDA and CDR2 SQIVND (reference sequence). This CDR3 contains 16 residues. V lost 5 bases to trimming and J lost 6 bases; unmatched junction nucleotides: 12. The CDR3 spells CASSQPMSGTGDGYTF. CDR3 DNA: TGTGCCAGTAGTCAACCCATGTCCGGGACAGGGGATGGCTACACCTTC.

V is TRBV9 and J is TRBJ1-4; D gene uncertain. Germline CDR1 SGDLS, CDR2 YYNGEE. The V end was cut by 3 bases, the J end by 5 bases, with 11 bases between. The CDR3 length is 14 residues. The CDR3, as DNA: TGTGCCAGCAGCGCCGGGGAGAGGAATGAAAAACTGTTTTTT. Amino acids: CASSAGERNEKLFF. Looking up the rest from reference TRBV9 and TRBJ1-4 gives the full variable domain: DSGVTQTPKHLITATGQRVTLRCSPRSGDLSVYWYQQSLDQGLQFLIQYYNGEERAKGNILERFSAQQFPDLHSELNLSSLELGDSALYFCASSAGERNEKLFFGSGTQLSVL.

The chain has TRBV19 and TRBJ2-3; 7 bases align to TRBD2. Germline loops: CDR1 LNHDA, CDR2 SQIVND (reference sequence). This CDR3 is built from 17 residues. V was clipped by 5 bases and J by 2 bases; unmatched bases: 13. CDR3 protein: CASSLRTSHVNTDTQYF. The CDR3 DNA reads TGTGCCAGTAGTCTCCGGACTAGTCACGTTAACACAGATACGCAGTATTTT.

The genes are TRBV30 and TRBJ2-5; D possibly corresponds to TRBD2 (5 bases). V was clipped by 1 base and J by 7 bases, with 16 bases between them. Germline V CDR1 and CDR2: GTSNPN, SVGIG (reference sequence). CDR3 length: 14 residues. The CDR3 DNA reads as TGTGCCTGGAGTGGTGGTGGACTGGCGGGGACCCAGTACTTC. This sequence encodes CAWSGGGLAGTQYF.

The chain recombines TRBV12-5 with TRBJ2-7; possibly TRBD2 for D (5 bases). The germline V gene encodes CDR1 LGHNT and CDR2 FRNRAP. This CDR3 has 12 residues. The V and J ends lost 5 bases and 6 bases respectively, with 11 bases between them. The CDR3 DNA follows: TGTGCTAGTGGTCAAGACGCGGGCGAGCAGTACTTC. Translation: CASGQDAGEQYF.

The rearrangement links TRBV7-9 to TRBJ1-2; 8 bases align to TRBD1. Losses at the gene ends were 2 bases for V and 4 bases for J; bases not matched to a gene: 9. From germline, CDR1 is SEHNR and CDR2 FQNEAQ (reference sequence). There are 16 residues in the CDR3. CDR3 DNA sequence: TGTGCCAGCAGCTTAACTCCCGGGACAGGCCTCTATGGCTACACCTTC. The encoded protein is CASSLTPGTGLYGYTF.

This sequence joins TRBV29-1 and TRBJ1-2; 9 positions agree with TRBD1. CDR3 length equals 14 residues. Germline CDR1 SQVTM, CDR2 ANQGSEA. V was clipped by 0 bases and J by 6 bases; unmatched bases: 5. The CDR3 spells CSVEDRDRADGYTF. CDR3 coding DNA: TGCAGCGTTGAAGATCGGGACAGGGCCGATGGCTACACCTTC. Using reference TRBV29-1 and TRBJ1-2 for the parts outside the CDR3, the full variable domain is SAVISQKPSRDICQRGTSLTIQCQVDSQVTMMFWYRQQPGQSLTLIATANQGSEATYESGFVIDKFPISRPNLTFSTLTVSNMSPEDSSIYLCSVEDRDRADGYTFGSGTRLTVV.

The V call is TRBV28, the J call TRBJ1-1, with D hard to call. V dropped 3 bases and J dropped 4 bases, with 6 bases sitting between them. Looked up from germline, CDR1 is MDHEN and CDR2 is SYDVKM. This CDR3 comprises 12 residues. The CDR3 nucleotides are TGTGCCAGCAGTTTTTTGAGCACTGAAGCTTTCTTT. This sequence encodes CASSFLSTEAFF.

The V and J genes are TRBV5-4 and TRBJ1-1; no clear D. Trimming left V 5 bases short and J 1 base short, with 12 bases between. This CDR3 has 14 residues. Germline values: CDR1 SGHNT, CDR2 YYREEE (reference sequence). The CDR3 sequence is CASRPDYANTEAFF. CDR3 nucleotide sequence: TGTGCCAGCAGGCCAGATTATGCGAACACTGAAGCTTTCTTT.

This chain joins TRBV10-3 and TRBJ2-3; no definite D call. The CDR3 contains 11 residues. Germline V lookup: CDR1 ENHRY, CDR2 SYGVKD. Trimming cost V 6 bases and J 3 bases, with 4 bases left between them. CDR3 loop: CAISQTDTQYF. The CDR3, as DNA: TGTGCCATCAGCCAAACAGATACGCAGTATTTT.

This chain uses TRBV11-2 with TRBJ2-1, with 7 bases identical to TRBD1. With 4 bases clipped from V and 7 bases from J, the junction kept 1 base outside the gene matches. This CDR3 is built from 12 residues. Germline V gives CDR1 SGHAT, CDR2 FQNNGV. The CDR3 is CASSYRGNEQFF. The CDR3 bases are TGTGCCAGCAGCTACAGGGGAAATGAGCAGTTCTTC. Together with reference TRBV11-2 and TRBJ2-1, the CDR3 gives the full variable domain: EAGVAQSPRYKIIEKRQSVAFWCNPISGHATLYWYQQILGQGPKLLIQFQNNGVVDDSQLPKDRFSAERLKGVDSTLKIQPAKLEDSAVYLCASSYRGNEQFFGPGTRLTVL.

The chain has TRBV9 and TRBJ2-5, with D tentatively TRBD2 (5 bases). With 1 base removed from V and 4 bases from J, the gap between germline ends came to 17 bases. The germline V gene encodes CDR1 SGDLS and CDR2 YYNGEE. The CDR3 length is 16 residues. The CDR3 coding sequence is TGTGCCAGCAGCGTATCGGATGGGTTTGGAGGAGAGACCCAGTACTTC. As protein: CASSVSDGFGGETQYF.

The rearrangement links TRBV7-9 to TRBJ2-3, with 14 bases lining up with TRBD2. V was pared by 4 bases and J by 6 bases, with 6 bases of the junction left unmatched. The CDR3 runs to 16 residues. CDR1 is SEHNR and CDR2 is FQNEAQ in the germline V gene (reference sequence). This CDR3 reads CASSSGLAGAADTQYF. The CDR3 region has the DNA TGTGCCAGCAGCTCGGGACTAGCGGGAGCAGCGGATACGCAGTATTTT.

The CDR3 region is CASSQDFGISAGEQYF. Written as DNA, the CDR3 is TGCGCCAGCAGCCAAGATTTCGGAATATCCGCGGGGGAGCAGTACTTC. The chain couples TRBV4-3 to TRBJ2-7; tentative D call: TRBD2 (6 bases). V was shortened by 0 bases and J by 7 bases, with 19 bases between the two germline ends. The CDR3 is made up of 16 amino acids. Germline V gene sequence: CDR1 LGHNA, CDR2 YSLEER.

The gene calls are TRBV11-2 and TRBJ2-5, with 9 bases aligning to TRBD1. Germline CDR1 reads SGHAT; CDR2 reads FQNNGV. This CDR3 comprises 14 residues. V dropped 5 bases and J dropped 5; count of bases not matched to a gene: 6. In DNA, the CDR3 is TGTGCCAGCAGCCCAAGGACAGGGGTGGAGACCCAGTACTTC. This encodes CASSPRTGVETQYF. The whole variable domain, filled in from reference TRBV11-2 and TRBJ2-5, reads EAGVAQSPRYKIIEKRQSVAFWCNPISGHATLYWYQQILGQGPKLLIQFQNNGVVDDSQLPKDRFSAERLKGVDSTLKIQPAKLEDSAVYLCASSPRTGVETQYFGPGTRLLVL.

The gene calls are TRBV6-4 and TRBJ1-1; 7 nucleotides line up with TRBD1. The V gene's germline CDR1 is MRHNA and CDR2 SNTAGT. The CDR3 is 14 residues long. Losses at the gene ends were 5 bases for V and 5 bases for J; bases not matched to a gene: 8. CDR3 coding DNA: TGTGCCAGCAGTTCCGGGACAGAGGGTACTGAAGCTTTCTTT. It specifies CASSSGTEGTEAFF.

V and J are TRBV6-5 and TRBJ2-5; D remains unclear. The CDR3 covers 12 residues. V lost 5 bases, J lost 5 bases, and 9 bases lay in between. The germline CDR1 and CDR2 sequences are MNHEY and SVGAGI. CDR3 protein: CASSTAGETQYF. The CDR3 DNA sequence: TGTGCCAGCAGTACGGCCGGGGAGACCCAGTACTTC.

The chain employs TRBV6-5 and TRBJ1-5, with 8 bases matching TRBD1. This CDR3 has 14 amino acids. Unmatched junction bases numbered 1, after V lost 0 bases and J lost 6 bases. Germline CDR1 reads MNHEY; CDR2 reads SVGAGI. The CDR3 is CASSYSQGAQPQHF. The CDR3, as DNA: TGTGCCAGCAGTTACTCTCAGGGGGCTCAGCCCCAGCATTTT.